This T cell receptor beta chain originates from a study of chemoradiotherapy in HPV16-positive cancers. Study-level points and caveats: Candidate HPV-specific clones and E7-related TCR motifs grew in tumor during treatment.

Samples were taken several times over chemoradiotherapy. The V and J ends lost 7 bases and 7 bases, in that order; junction bases with no gene match: 12. The CDR3 has 15 residues. Germline V gives CDR1 MNHNS, CDR2 SASEGT. In regard to this clone: What it recognizes is unknown.

The table came from immunoSEQ multiplex PCR; TCRdb's copy has only in-frame clones and leaves some out. The data contain approximately 12,000 clones, 90% of them singletons. The TCR comes from a human donor with HPV-associated anogenital cancer. This specimen was collected from a patient who underwent chemoradiotherapy. The V call is TRBV6-1, the J call TRBJ2-7; 11 bases fit TRBD1. The CDR3 reads CASTKRGTGGWEQYF. DNA of the CDR3: TGTGCCAGCACAAAAAGGGGGACAGGGGGTTGGGAGCAGTACTTC.